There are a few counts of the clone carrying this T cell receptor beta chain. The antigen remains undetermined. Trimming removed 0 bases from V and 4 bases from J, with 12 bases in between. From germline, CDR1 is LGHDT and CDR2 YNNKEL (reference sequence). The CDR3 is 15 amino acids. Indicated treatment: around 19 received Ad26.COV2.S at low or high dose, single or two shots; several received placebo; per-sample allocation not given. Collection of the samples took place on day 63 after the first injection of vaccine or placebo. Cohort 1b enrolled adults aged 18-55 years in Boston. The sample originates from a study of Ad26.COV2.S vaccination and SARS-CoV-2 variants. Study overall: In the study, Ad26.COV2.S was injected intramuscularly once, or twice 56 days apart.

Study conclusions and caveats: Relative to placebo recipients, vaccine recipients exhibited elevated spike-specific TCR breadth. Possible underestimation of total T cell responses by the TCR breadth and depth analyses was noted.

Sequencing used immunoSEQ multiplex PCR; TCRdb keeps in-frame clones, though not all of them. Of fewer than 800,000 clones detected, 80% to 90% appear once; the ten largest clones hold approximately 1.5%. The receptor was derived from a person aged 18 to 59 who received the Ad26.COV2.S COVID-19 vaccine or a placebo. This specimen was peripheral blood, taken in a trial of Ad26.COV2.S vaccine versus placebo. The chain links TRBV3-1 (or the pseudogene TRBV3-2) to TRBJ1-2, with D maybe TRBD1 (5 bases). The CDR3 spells CASSQDASGSYGYTF. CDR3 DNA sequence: TGTGCCAGCAGCCAAGATGCGTCAGGGTCCTATGGCTACACCTTC.